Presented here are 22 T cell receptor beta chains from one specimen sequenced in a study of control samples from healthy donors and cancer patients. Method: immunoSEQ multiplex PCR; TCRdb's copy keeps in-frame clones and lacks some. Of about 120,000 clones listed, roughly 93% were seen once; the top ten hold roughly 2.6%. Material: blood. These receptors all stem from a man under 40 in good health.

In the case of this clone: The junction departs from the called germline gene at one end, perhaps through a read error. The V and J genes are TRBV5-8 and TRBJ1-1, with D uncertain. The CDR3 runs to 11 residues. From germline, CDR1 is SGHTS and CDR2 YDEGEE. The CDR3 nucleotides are TGTGCCAGCAGCTTGGAATTGCTCACTAGATTT. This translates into CASSLELLTRF.

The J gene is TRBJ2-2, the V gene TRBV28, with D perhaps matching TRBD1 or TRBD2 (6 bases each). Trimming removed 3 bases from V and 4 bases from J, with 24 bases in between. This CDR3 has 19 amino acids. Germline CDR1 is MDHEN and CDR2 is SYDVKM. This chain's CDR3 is CASSFPTIRQQGLTGELFF. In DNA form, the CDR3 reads TGTGCCAGCAGTTTCCCCACCATCAGACAACAGGGACTCACCGGGGAGCTGTTTTTT.

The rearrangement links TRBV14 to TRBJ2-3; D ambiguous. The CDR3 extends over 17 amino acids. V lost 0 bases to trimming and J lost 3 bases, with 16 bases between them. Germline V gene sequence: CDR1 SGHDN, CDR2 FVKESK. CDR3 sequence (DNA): TGTGCCAGCAGCCAAGAAAAAGTTGGGTATAGTACAGATACGCAGTATTTT. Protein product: CASSQEKVGYSTDTQYF.

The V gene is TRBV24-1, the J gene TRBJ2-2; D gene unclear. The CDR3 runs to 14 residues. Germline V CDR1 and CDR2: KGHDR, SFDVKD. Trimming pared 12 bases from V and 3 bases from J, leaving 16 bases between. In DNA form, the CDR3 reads TGTGCCTCACGAGCCCCCGGCGACACCGGGGAGCTGTTTTTT. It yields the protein CASRAPGDTGELFF.

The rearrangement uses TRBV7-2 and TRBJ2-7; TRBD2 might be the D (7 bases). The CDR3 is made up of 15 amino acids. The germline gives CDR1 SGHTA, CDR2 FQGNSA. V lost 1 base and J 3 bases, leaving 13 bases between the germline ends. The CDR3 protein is CASSLGPGGFYEQYV. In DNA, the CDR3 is TGTGCCAGCAGCTTAGGTCCGGGGGGCTTCTACGAGCAGTACGTC.

In nucleotides, the CDR3 is TGTGCCAGCAGCTTAGCCACCCGTGAAAAACTGTTTTTT. It yields the protein CASSLATREKLFF. The chain has TRBV7-9 and TRBJ1-4, with D uncertain. Germline CDR1 is SEHNR and CDR2 is FQNEAQ (reference sequence). Trimming cost V 0 bases and J 7 bases, with 6 bases left between them. The CDR3 covers 13 residues.

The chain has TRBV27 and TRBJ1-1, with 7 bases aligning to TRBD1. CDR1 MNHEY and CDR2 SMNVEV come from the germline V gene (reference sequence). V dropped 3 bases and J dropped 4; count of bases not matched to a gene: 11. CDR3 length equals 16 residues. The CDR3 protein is CASSFREGAYGTEAFF. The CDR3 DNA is TGTGCCAGCAGTTTTAGAGAGGGGGCCTATGGCACTGAAGCTTTCTTT.

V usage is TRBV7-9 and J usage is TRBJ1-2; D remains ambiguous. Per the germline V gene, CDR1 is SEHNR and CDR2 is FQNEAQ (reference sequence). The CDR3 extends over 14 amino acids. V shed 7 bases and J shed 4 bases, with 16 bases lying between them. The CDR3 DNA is TGTGCCAGCACGACGAGTGGTTCCTCCTATGGCTACACCTTC. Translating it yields CASTTSGSSYGYTF. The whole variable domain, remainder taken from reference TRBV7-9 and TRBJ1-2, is DTGVSQNPRHKITKRGQNVTFRCDPISEHNRLYWYRQTLGQGPEFLTYFQNEAQLEKSRLLSDRFSAERPKGSFSTLEIQRTEQGDSAMYLCASTTSGSSYGYTFGSGTRLTVV.

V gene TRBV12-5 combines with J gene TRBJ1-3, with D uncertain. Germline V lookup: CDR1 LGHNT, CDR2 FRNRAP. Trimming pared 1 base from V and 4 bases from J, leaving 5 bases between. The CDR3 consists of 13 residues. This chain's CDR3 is CASGLDFGNTIYF. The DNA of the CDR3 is TGTGCTAGTGGTTTGGATTTCGGAAACACCATATATTTT.

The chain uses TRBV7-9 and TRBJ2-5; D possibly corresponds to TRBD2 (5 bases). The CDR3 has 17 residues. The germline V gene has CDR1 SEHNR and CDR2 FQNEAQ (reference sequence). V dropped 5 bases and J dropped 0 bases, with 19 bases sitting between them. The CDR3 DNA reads TGTGCCAGCAGCCCCTTCGAGGGTGAGAAGCACCAAGAGACCCAGTACTTC. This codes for CASSPFEGEKHQETQYF.

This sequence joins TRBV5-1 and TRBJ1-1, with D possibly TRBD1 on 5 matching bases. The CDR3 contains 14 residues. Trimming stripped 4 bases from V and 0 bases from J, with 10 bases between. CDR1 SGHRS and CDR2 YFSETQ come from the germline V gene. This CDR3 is CASSRGHMNTEAFF. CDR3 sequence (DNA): TGCGCCAGCAGCAGGGGTCATATGAACACTGAAGCTTTCTTT.

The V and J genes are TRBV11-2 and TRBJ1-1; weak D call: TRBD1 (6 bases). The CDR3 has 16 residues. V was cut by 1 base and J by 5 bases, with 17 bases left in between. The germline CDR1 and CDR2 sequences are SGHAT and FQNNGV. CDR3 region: CASSLGHRDGKTEAFF. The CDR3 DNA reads TGTGCCAGCAGCTTAGGACACAGGGATGGCAAGACTGAAGCTTTCTTT.

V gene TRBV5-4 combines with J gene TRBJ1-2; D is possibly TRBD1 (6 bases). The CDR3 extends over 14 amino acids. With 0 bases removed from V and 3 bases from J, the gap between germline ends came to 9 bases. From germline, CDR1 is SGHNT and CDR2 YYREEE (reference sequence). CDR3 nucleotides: TGTGCCAGCAGCTTGGGGCAGGGGCACTATGGCTACACCTTC. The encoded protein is CASSLGQGHYGYTF.

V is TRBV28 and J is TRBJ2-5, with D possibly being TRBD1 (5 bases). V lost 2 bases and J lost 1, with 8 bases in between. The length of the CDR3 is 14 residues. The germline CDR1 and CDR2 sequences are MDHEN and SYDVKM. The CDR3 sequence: CASSLQGPQETQYF. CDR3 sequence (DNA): TGTGCCAGCAGTTTACAGGGCCCCCAAGAGACCCAGTACTTC. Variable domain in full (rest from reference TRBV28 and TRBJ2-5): DVKVTQSSRYLVKRTGEKVFLECVQDMDHENMFWYRQDPGLGLRLIYFSYDVKMKEKGDIPEGYSVSREKKERFSLILESASTNQTSMYLCASSLQGPQETQYFGPGTRLLVL.

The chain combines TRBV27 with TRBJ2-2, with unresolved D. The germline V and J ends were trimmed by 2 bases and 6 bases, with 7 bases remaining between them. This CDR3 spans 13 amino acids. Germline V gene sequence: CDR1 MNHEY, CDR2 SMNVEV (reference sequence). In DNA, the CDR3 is TGTGCCAGCAGTTTAGCAGGATCCGGGGAGCTGTTTTTT. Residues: CASSLAGSGELFF.

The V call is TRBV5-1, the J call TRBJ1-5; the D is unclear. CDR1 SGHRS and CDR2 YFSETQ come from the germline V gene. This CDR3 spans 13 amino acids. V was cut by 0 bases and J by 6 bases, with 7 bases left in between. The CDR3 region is CASSLDGFQPQHF. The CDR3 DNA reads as TGCGCCAGCAGCTTGGATGGGTTTCAGCCCCAGCATTTT.

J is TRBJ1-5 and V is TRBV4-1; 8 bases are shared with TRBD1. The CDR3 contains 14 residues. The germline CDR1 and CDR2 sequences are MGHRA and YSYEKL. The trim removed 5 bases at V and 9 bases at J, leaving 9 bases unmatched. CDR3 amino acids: CASSFLTGELPQHF. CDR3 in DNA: TGCGCCAGCAGCTTCTTGACAGGGGAACTGCCCCAGCATTTT.

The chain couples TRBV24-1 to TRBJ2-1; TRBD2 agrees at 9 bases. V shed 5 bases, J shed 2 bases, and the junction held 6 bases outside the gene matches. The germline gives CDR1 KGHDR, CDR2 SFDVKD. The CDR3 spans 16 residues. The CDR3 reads CATSVGGGGAYNEQFF. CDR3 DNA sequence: TGTGCCACCAGTGTAGGAGGCGGGGGGGCCTACAATGAGCAGTTCTTC.

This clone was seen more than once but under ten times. The CDR3 sequence is CASSTIQGAGSNEKLFF. The CDR3 bases are TGTGCCAGCAGCACCATACAGGGGGCAGGGAGTAATGAAAAACTGTTTTTT. This rearrangement joins TRBV28 to TRBJ1-4, with 9 bases matching TRBD1. In germline, CDR1 is MDHEN, CDR2 SYDVKM. The V gene end was trimmed by 6 bases and the J gene end by 4 bases; junction bases not matched to a gene: 12. The CDR3 length is 17 residues.

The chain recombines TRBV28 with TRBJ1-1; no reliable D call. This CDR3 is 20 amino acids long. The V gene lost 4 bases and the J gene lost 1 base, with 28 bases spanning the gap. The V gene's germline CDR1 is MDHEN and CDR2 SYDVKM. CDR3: CASSSKISGRISFGNTEAFF. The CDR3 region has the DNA TGTGCCAGCAGTTCCAAAATATCCGGGAGAATAAGTTTCGGGAACACTGAAGCTTTCTTT.

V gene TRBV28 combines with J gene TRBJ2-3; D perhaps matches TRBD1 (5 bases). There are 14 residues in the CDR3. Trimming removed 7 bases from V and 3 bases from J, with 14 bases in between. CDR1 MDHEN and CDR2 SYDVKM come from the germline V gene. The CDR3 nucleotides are TGTGCCAGCACGTCCTCCAGGGCTACAGATACGCAGTATTTT. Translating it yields CASTSSRATDTQYF.

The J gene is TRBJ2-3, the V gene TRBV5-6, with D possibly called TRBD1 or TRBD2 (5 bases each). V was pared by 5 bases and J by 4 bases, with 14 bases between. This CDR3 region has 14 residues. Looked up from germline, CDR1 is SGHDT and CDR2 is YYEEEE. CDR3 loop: CASRRSLGADTQYF. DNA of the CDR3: TGTGCCAGCAGGAGGTCTTTGGGGGCAGATACGCAGTATTTT.